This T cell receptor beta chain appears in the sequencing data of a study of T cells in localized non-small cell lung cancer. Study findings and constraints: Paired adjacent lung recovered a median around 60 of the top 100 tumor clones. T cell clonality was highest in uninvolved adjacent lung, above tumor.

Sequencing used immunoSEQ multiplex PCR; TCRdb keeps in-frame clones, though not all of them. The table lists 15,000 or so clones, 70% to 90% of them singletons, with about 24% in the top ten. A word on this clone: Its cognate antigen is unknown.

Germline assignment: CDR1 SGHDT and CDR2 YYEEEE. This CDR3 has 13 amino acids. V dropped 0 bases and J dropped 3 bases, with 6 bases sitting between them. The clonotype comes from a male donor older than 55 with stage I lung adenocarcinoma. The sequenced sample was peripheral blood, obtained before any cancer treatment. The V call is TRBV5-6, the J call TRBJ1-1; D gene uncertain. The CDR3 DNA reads TGTGCCAGCAGCTTGGACAGAGACACTGAAGCTTTCTTT. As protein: CASSLDRDTEAFF.